These 9 T cell receptor beta chains were sequenced from one sample in a study of vaccination and CD4 T cells after COVID-19. With the Oncomine TCR Beta short-read assay, DNA from cultured CD4+ T cells was sequenced. TCRdb ran MiXCR on the PCR reads and lists one entry per CDR3 protein. The sample holds fewer than 15,000 distinct CDR3 sequences, around 48% seen once. The antigens for these receptors are not known. Treatment noted: roughly ten-day PBMC culture with coronavirus spike peptide pools or control peptides (ViraFEST assay). Sequenced material: CD4+ T cells from blood, cultured in vitro. The receptors derive from a human donor who had recovered from COVID-19.

The rearrangement joins TRBV6-2 or TRBV6-3 to TRBJ2-7, with D perhaps TRBD2 (5 bases). The ends were cut back, 5 bases at V and 0 bases at J, with 14 bases in the middle. CDR3 length: 15 residues. Per germline, CDR1 MNHEY and CDR2 SVGEGT. In nucleotides, the CDR3 is TGTGCCAGCAGTATTCCACGGGGAAGCTCCTACGAGCAGTACTTC. Protein: CASSIPRGSSYEQYF.

In nucleotides, the CDR3 is TGTGCCAGCAGTTACTCGACTGTGGCGGCGGGCGGGTCAGGGACCCAGTACTTC. Translated: CASSYSTVAAGGSGTQYF. The chain carries TRBV6-5 and TRBJ2-5, with D maybe TRBD2 (5 bases). The length of the CDR3 is 18 residues. Germline V lookup: CDR1 MNHEY, CDR2 SVGAGI. V lost 0 bases, J lost 7 bases, and 24 bases lay in between.

This clonotype was counted between two and nine times. In DNA form, the CDR3 reads TGTGCCAGCAGCGGCCCGGGACTAGCGGGAGGGCTAGCTGGCGGGGAGCTGTTTTTT. Its protein product is CASSGPGLAGGLAGGELFF. V is TRBV2 and J is TRBJ2-2; TRBD2 matches 16 bases. With V trimmed by 6 bases and J by 7 bases, 14 bases remained unmatched. The germline CDR1 and CDR2 sequences are SNHLY and FYNNEI. The CDR3 is 19 amino acids.

This clonotype occurred a few times. This chain links TRBV19 with TRBJ1-1, with D possibly being TRBD1 (6 bases). CDR1 is LNHDA, CDR2 SQIVND, per germline (reference sequence). The CDR3 runs to 13 residues. V dropped 3 bases and J dropped 8 bases, with 13 bases sitting between them. The CDR3 loop reads CASSIIRGAEAFF. CDR3 sequence (DNA): TGTGCCAGTAGTATTATCAGGGGCGCGGAAGCTTTCTTT.

This clonotype appeared a few times. The chain carries TRBV18 and TRBJ2-5; tentative D call: TRBD2 (5 bases). Germline loops: CDR1 KGHSH, CDR2 LQKENI. Trimming pared 1 base from V and 5 bases from J, leaving 11 bases between. The CDR3 is 14 amino acids. CDR3 protein: CASSPQRATETQYF. The DNA for the CDR3 is TGTGCCAGCTCACCACAGAGGGCTACGGAGACCCAGTACTTC.

The J gene is TRBJ1-4, the V gene TRBV20-1, with a possible D match to TRBD1 (6 bases). Trimming removed 2 bases at V and 6 bases at J, with 13 bases between. CDR3 length: 14 amino acids. Germline V gives CDR1 DFQATT, CDR2 SNEGSKA (reference sequence). The CDR3 coding sequence is TGCAGTGCTAGAATAGGGGGGAAATATGAAAAACTGTTTTTT. This encodes CSARIGGKYEKLFF.

V usage is TRBV28 and J usage is TRBJ2-3; no clear D. The CDR3 consists of 13 residues. CDR1 is MDHEN, CDR2 SYDVKM, per germline. Trimming took off 2 bases at V and 4 bases at J, with 7 bases between the two ends. The CDR3 spells CASSLESPDTQYF. The CDR3 DNA sequence: TGTGCCAGCAGTTTAGAAAGCCCAGATACGCAGTATTTT.

The V gene is TRBV7-2, the J gene TRBJ1-5, with D uncertain. There are 14 residues in the CDR3. From germline, CDR1 is SGHTA and CDR2 FQGNSA. V gave up 5 bases and J gave up 2 bases, with 10 bases separating them. This CDR3 reads CASSVYRGNQPQHF. CDR3 in DNA: TGTGCCAGCAGCGTGTACAGAGGCAATCAGCCCCAGCATTTT.

The rearrangement joins TRBV12-5 to TRBJ2-7, with D perhaps assigned TRBD1 or TRBD2 (5 bases each). V lost 0 bases and J lost 6, with 9 bases in between. The CDR3 is 13 residues long. Germline lookup yields CDR1 LGHNT and CDR2 FRNRAP. The CDR3: CASGLVLGGEQYF. The CDR3 nucleotides read TGTGCTAGTGGTTTGGTACTTGGGGGCGAGCAGTACTTC.